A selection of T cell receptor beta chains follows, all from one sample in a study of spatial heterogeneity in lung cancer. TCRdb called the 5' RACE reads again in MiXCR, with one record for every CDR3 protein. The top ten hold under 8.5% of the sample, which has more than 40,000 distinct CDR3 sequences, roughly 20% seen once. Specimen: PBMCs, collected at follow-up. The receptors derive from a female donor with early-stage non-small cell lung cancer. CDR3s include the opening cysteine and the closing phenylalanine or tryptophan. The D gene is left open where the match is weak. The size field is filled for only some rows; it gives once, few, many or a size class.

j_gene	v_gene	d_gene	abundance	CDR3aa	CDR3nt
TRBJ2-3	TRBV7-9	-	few	CASSFSSLLTDTQYF	TGTGCCAGCAGCTTTTCTAGTCTGCTCACAGATACGCAGTATTTT
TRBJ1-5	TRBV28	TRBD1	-	CASRKGARGQPQHF	TGTGCCAGCAGGAAGGGGGCGAGGGGTCAGCCCCAGCATTTT
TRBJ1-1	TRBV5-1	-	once	CASSSQGRGSTEAFF	TGCGCCAGCAGCTCCCAGGGGCGTGGGAGCACTGAAGCTTTCTTT
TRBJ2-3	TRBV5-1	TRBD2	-	CASSRGLAGEDTQYF	TGCGCCAGCAGCAGGGGACTAGCGGGAGAGGATACGCAGTATTTT
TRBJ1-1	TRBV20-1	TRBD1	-	CSALSAGGYTEAFF	TGCAGTGCTCTTAGCGCAGGGGGTTACACTGAAGCTTTCTTT
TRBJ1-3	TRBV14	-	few	CASSQDPARSGTIYF	TGTGCCAGCAGCCAAGATCCAGCCCGCAGCGGCACCATATATTTT
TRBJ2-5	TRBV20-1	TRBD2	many	CSAYRRAGGRKTQYF	TGCAGTGCTTACCGCCGAGCGGGAGGGCGGAAGACCCAGTACTTC
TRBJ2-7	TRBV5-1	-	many	CASSLDFQGGEQYF	TGCGCCAGCAGCTTGGACTTCCAGGGGGGCGAGCAGTACTTC
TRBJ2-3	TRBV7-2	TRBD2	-	CACSGGAADTQYF	TGTGCCTGTAGCGGGGGGGCGGCCGATACGCAGTATTTT
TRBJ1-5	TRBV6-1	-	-	CASSGPVRSDQPQHF	TGTGCCAGCAGTGGGCCTGTCAGGAGCGATCAGCCCCAGCATTTT
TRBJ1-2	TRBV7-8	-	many	CASSQLAGSGYTF	TGTGCCAGCAGCCAACTCGCAGGATCTGGCTACACCTTC
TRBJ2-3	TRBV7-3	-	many	CASSLTGGTDTQYF	TGTGCCAGCAGCTTAACGGGGGGCACAGATACGCAGTATTTT
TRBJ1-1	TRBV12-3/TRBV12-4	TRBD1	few	CASSAGTGGGIYTEAFF	TGTGCCAGCAGCGCAGGGACAGGGGGGGGGATTTACACTGAAGCTTTCTTT
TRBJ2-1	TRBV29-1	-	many	CSVEVLAAGNEQFF	TGCAGCGTTGAAGTATTAGCGGCGGGCAATGAGCAGTTCTTC
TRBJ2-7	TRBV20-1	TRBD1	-	CSARRDSTDEQYF	TGCAGTGCTAGACGGGACAGTACCGACGAGCAGTACTTC
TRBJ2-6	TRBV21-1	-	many	CASNTGSGANVLTF	TGTGCCAGCAATACAGGCTCTGGGGCCAACGTCCTGACTTTC